A single TCR beta chain is shown here with its context. Its antigen is not known. This CDR3 has 13 residues. Germline V CDR1 and CDR2: SGHTS, YDEGEE. V was shortened by 3 bases and J by 6 bases, with 12 bases between the two germline ends. TCRdb's copy holds only in-frame clones and misses some; the assay was immunoSEQ multiplex PCR. The sample carries millions of clones, approximately 95% recorded once. The sample comes from a study of shared clonotypes between healthy human individuals. Every donor was a Caucasian adult from Nashville, Tennessee. Overall study findings and caveats: Naive CD4 clonotype sharing across four donors was approximately 5%. The small donor group covered limited genetic and exposure diversity.

Sequencing was carried out using naive CD4+ T cells sorted from blood. Subset here: CD45RA+ positively selected. The source of this sequence is a young man in good health. The genes are TRBV5-8 and TRBJ1-2, with TRBD1 as a possible D gene (6 bases). CDR3 DNA sequence: TGTGCCAGCAGCTCGGGACCAGGGGATGGCTACACCTTC. Its protein is CASSSGPGDGYTF.